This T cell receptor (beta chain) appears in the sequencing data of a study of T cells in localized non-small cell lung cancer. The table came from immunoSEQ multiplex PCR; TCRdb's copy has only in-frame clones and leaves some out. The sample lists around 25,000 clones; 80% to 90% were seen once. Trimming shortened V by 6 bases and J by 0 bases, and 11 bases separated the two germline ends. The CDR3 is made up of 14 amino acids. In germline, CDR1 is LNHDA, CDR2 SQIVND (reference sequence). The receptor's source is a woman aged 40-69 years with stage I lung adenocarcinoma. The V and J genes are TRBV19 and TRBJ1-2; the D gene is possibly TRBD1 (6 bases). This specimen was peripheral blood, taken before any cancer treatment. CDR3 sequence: CASSGQSANYGYTF. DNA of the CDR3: TGTGCCAGTAGCGGACAGTCAGCTAACTATGGCTACACCTTC.